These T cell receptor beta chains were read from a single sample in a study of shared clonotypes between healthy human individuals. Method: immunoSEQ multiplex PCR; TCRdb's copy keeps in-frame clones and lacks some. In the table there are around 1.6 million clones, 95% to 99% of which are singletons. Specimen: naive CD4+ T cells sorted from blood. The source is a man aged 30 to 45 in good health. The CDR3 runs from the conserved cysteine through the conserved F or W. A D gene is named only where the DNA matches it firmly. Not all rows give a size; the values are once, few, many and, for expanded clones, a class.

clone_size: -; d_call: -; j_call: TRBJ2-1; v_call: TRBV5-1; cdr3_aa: CASSRTPGYNEQFF; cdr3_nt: TGCGCCAGCAGCAGGACGCCTGGTTACAATGAGCAGTTCTTC
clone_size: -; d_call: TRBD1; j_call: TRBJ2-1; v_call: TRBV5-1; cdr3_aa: CASSLGSRGTYNEQFF; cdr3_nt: TGCGCCAGCAGCTTGGGTAGCAGGGGGACCTACAATGAGCAGTTCTTC
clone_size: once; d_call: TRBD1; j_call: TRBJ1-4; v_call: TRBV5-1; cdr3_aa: CASSLRGQGRELFF; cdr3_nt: TGCGCCAGCAGCTTGAGGGGGCAGGGTCGGGAACTGTTTTTT
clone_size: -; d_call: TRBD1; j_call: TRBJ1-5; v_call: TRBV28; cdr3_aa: CASSPTGARNQPQHF; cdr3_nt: TGTGCCAGCAGTCCAACAGGGGCCCGCAATCAGCCCCAGCATTTT
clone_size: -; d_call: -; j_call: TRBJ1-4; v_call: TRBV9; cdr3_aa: CASSVAPQNNEKLFF; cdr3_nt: TGTGCCAGCAGCGTCGCGCCACAGAATAATGAAAAACTGTTTTTT
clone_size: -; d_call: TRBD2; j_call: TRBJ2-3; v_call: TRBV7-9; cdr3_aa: CASSSGLAKTDTQYF; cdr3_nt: TGTGCCAGCAGCTCCGGACTAGCTAAAACAGATACGCAGTATTTT
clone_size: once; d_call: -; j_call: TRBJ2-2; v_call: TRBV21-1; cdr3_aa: CASSTNRRGRGNTGELFF; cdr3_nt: TGTGCCAGCAGCACGAATCGTAGGGGAAGGGGGAACACCGGGGAGCTGTTTTTT
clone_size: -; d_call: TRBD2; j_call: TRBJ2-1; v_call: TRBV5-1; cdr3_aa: CASSLSGLAVYNEQFF; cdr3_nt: TGCGCCAGCAGCTTGTCCGGACTAGCGGTCTACAATGAGCAGTTCTTC
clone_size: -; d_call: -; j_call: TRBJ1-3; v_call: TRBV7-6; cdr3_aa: CASSLARAGMGNTIYF; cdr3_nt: TGTGCCAGCAGCTTAGCGCGGGCAGGGATGGGAAACACCATATATTTT
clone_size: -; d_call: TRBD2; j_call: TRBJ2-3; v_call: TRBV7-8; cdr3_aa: CASSPRPSGTSTDTQYF; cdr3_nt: TGTGCCAGCAGCCCACGTCCTAGCGGAACAAGCACAGATACGCAGTATTTT
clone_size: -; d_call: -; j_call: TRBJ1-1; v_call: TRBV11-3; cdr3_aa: CASATQANTEAFF; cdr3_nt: TGTGCCAGCGCCACACAGGCGAACACTGAAGCTTTCTTT
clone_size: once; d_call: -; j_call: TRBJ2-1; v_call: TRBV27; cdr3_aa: CASSTGRLVGNEQFF; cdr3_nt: TGTGCCAGCAGTACAGGGCGTCTAGTTGGCAATGAGCAGTTCTTC
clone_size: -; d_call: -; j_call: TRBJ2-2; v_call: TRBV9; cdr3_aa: CASSVFIAINTGELFF; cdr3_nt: TGTGCCAGCAGCGTATTCATAGCGATTAACACCGGGGAGCTGTTTTTT
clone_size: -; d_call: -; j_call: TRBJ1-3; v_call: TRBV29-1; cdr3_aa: CSVWGPLGNTIYF; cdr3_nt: TGCAGCGTTTGGGGCCCTCTCGGAAACACCATATATTTT
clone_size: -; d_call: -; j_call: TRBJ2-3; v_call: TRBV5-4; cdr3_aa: CASSPGWLASTDTQYF; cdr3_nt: TGTGCCAGCAGCCCGGGTTGGCTTGCTAGCACAGATACGCAGTATTTT
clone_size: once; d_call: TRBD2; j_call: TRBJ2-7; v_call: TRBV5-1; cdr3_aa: CASSLPERGLGEQYF; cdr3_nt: TGCGCCAGCAGCTTGCCGGAGCGGGGCTTGGGAGAGCAGTACTTC
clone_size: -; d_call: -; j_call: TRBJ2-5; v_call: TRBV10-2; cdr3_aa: CASSEGFTETQYF; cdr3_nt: TGCGCCAGCAGTGAGGGTTTTACGGAGACCCAGTACTTC
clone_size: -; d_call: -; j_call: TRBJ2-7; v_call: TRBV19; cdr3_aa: CASSIDLYGVINF; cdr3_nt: TGTGCCAGTAGTATAGATCTATACGGCGTCATAAACTTC
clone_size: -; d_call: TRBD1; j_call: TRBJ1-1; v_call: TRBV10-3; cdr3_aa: CAMRQGAKAFF; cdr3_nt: TGTGCCATGAGACAGGGGGCGAAAGCTTTCTTT
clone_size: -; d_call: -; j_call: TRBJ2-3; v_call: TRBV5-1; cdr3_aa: CASSFRGENTQYF; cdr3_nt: TGCGCCAGCAGCTTCCGGGGCGAGAATACGCAGTATTTT
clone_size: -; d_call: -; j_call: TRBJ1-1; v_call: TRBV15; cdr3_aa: CATSLGPSTEAFF; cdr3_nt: TGTGCCACCAGCCTAGGACCGTCCACTGAAGCTTTCTTT
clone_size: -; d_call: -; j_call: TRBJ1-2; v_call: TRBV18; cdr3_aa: CASSSTREDYTF; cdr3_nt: TGTGCCAGCTCCTCAACCCGGGAGGACTACACCTTC
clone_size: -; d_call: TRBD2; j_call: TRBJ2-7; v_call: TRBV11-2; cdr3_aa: CASSPGRGLAGKAYEQYF; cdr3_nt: TGTGCCAGCAGCCCGGGCCGGGGTTTAGCGGGAAAGGCCTACGAGCAGTACTTC
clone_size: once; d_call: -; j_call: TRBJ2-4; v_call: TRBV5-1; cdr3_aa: CASSLGDTIQYF; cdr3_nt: TGCGCCAGCAGCTTGGGCGACACCATTCAGTACTTC
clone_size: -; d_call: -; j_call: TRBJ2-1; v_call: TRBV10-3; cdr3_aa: CAIGPGGNEQFF; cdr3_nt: TGTGCCATCGGGCCGGGCGGCAATGAGCAGTTCTTC
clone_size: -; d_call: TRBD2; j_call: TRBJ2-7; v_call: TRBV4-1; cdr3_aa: CASSQDEGGPLSPYF; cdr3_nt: TGCGCCAGCAGCCAAGATGAGGGAGGGCCATTAAGCCCCTACTTC
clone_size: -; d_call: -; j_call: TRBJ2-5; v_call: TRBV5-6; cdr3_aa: CASSFFSTVPLETQYF; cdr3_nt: TGTGCCAGCAGCTTCTTCTCGACAGTTCCCCTAGAGACCCAGTACTTC
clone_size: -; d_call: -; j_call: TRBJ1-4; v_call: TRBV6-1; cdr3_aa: CASSPPGGGSEKLFF; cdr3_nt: TGTGCCAGCAGTCCCCCGGGGGGGGGTTCCGAAAAACTGTTTTTT
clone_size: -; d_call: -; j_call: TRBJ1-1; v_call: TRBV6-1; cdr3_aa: CASSALKLNTEAFF; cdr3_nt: TGTGCCAGCAGTGCGCTTAAACTGAACACTGAAGCTTTCTTT
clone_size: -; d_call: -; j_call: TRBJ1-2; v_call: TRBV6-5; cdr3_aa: CASSRGGGYGYTF; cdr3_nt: TGTGCCAGCAGTCGGGGTGGAGGCTATGGCTACACCTTC
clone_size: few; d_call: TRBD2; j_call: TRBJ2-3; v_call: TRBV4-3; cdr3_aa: CASSQELAGGTDTQYF; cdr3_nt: TGCGCCAGCAGCCAAGAACTAGCGGGAGGCACAGATACGCAGTATTTT
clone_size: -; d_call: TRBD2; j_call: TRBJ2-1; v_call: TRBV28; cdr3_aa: CASRPSGNLSPNEQFF; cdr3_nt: TGTGCCAGCAGACCGAGCGGGAACCTCTCGCCCAATGAGCAGTTCTTC
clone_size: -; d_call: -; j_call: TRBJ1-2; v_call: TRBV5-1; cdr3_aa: CASNLGYDYGYTF; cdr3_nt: TGCGCCAGCAACCTCGGATACGACTATGGCTACACCTTC
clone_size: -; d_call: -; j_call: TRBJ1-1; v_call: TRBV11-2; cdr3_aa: CASSSLGSGTEAFF; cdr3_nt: TGTGCCAGCAGCTCCCTAGGGTCGGGGACTGAAGCTTTCTTT
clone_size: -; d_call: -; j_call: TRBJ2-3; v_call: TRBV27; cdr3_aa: CASSLYRVFPDTQYF; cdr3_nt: TGTGCCAGCAGTCTGTACAGGGTTTTCCCCGATACGCAGTATTTT
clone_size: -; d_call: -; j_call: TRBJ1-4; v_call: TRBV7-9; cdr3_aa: CASTLMGGGEKLFF; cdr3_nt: TGTGCCAGCACCTTAATGGGGGGCGGTGAAAAACTGTTTTTT
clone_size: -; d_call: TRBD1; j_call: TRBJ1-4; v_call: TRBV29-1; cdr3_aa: CSVEKGAEKLFF; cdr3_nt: TGCAGCGTTGAAAAGGGGGCTGAAAAACTGTTTTTT
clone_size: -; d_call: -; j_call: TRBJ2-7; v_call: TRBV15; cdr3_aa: CATSRAGSESEQYF; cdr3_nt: TGTGCCACCAGCAGAGCCGGGAGTGAGTCCGAGCAGTACTTC
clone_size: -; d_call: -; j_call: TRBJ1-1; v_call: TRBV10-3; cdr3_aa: CASSRDTEAFF; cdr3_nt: TGTGCGTCTAGCCGGGACACTGAAGCTTTCTTT
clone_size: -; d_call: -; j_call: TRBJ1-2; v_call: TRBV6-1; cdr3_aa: CASSEVGRLYGYTF; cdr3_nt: TGTGCCAGCAGTGAAGTGGGACGGCTCTATGGCTACACCTTC
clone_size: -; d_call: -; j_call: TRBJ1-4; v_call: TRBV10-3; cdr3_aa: CAISDEGAFNEKLFF; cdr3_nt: TGTGCCATCAGTGACGAAGGGGCGTTTAATGAAAAACTGTTTTTT
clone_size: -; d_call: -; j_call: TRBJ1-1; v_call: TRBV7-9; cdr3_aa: CASSLAHGANTEAFF; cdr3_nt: TGTGCCAGCAGCTTAGCGCACGGGGCCAACACTGAAGCTTTCTTT
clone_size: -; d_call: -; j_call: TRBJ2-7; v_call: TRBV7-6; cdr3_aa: CASSSSSRTYEQYF; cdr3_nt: TGTGCCAGCAGCTCTAGCAGCAGAACCTACGAGCAGTACTTC
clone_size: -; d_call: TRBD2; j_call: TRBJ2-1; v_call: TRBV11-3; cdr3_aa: CASSLDLGLAGDGVEQFF; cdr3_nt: TGTGCCAGCAGCTTAGATCTGGGACTAGCGGGAGACGGTGTTGAGCAGTTCTTC
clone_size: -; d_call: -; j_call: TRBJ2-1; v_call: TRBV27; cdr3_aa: CASSFGADRANEQFF; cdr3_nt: TGTGCCAGCAGTTTTGGGGCGGACCGAGCCAATGAGCAGTTCTTC
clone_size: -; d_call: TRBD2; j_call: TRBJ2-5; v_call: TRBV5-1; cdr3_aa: CASSLVASAGGRETQYF; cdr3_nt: TGCGCCAGCAGCTTGGTGGCCTCGGCGGGAGGTAGAGAGACCCAGTACTTC
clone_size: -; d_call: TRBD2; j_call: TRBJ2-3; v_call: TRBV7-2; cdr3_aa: CASSLGTSGNSDTQYF; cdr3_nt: TGTGCCAGCAGCTTGGGGACTAGCGGGAACTCAGATACGCAGTATTTT
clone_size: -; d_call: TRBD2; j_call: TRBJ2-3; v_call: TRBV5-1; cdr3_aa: CATRQGSGLAGLGTDTQYF; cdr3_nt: TGCGCCACCCGACAGGGGTCGGGACTAGCGGGCCTGGGGACAGATACGCAGTATTTT
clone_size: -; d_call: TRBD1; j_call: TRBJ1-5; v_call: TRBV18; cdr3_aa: CASSADRDNQPQHF; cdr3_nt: TGTGCCAGCTCAGCGGACAGGGACAATCAGCCCCAGCATTTT
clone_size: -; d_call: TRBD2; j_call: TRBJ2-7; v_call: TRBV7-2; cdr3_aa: CASSLVTSANSYEQYF; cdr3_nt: TGTGCCAGCAGCTTAGTTACTAGCGCAAACTCCTACGAGCAGTACTTC